The rows below give T cell receptor beta chains drawn from one sample of a study of shared clonotypes between healthy human individuals. Assay: immunoSEQ multiplex PCR; the TCRdb copy retains only in-frame clones and omits some. Here the sample spans 1.5 million to 2.5 million clones, roughly 94% being singletons. The sample consisted of naive CD8+ T cells sorted from blood. All receptors come from a man between 18 and 35 years old in good health. Each CDR3 is given with its conserved first and last residue. A D gene is named only where the DNA matches it firmly. Size is omitted from some rows. Given values are once, few, many or a class for expanded clones.

V	size	D	length	J	DNA	CDR3
TRBV27	NA	NA	15	TRBJ2-7	TGTGCCAGCAGTTCGAGCAGGACACCCTCCTACGAGCAGTACTTC	CASSSSRTPSYEQYF
TRBV27	NA	TRBD2	15	TRBJ2-1	TGTGCCAGCAGCCTTATTAGCGGGGGGTGGGATGAGCAGTTCTTC	CASSLISGGWDEQFF
TRBV7-8	few	NA	12	TRBJ1-5	TGTGCCAGCAGCCCCAACAATCAGCCCCAGCATTTT	CASSPNNQPQHF
TRBV30	NA	NA	14	TRBJ1-2	TGTGCCTGGAGTGTACGTCCCGAAAACTATGGCTACACCTTC	CAWSVRPENYGYTF
TRBV15	once	NA	17	TRBJ1-2	TGTGCCACCAGCAGATCCACCGAGGGGGGGACTGGCTATGGCTACACCTTC	CATSRSTEGGTGYGYTF
TRBV5-8	NA	NA	16	TRBJ1-4	TGTGCCAGCAGCCTACGACAAATCGGGGTTAATGAAAAACTGTTTTTT	CASSLRQIGVNEKLFF
TRBV9	NA	TRBD1	16	TRBJ2-3	TGTGCCAGCAGCGGCTTGGATCAGGGGGCCTCAGATACGCAGTATTTT	CASSGLDQGASDTQYF
TRBV5-1	NA	NA	12	TRBJ2-1	TGCGCCAGCAGCTTGGCGGGGAATGAGCAGTTCTTC	CASSLAGNEQFF
TRBV6-5	NA	TRBD1	11	TRBJ1-2	TGTGCCAGCCAGGACAGGGATGGCTACACCTTC	CASQDRDGYTF
TRBV27	NA	NA	15	TRBJ1-6	TGTGCCAGCCGACAGGCGTACTCCTATAATTCACCCCTCCACTTT	CASRQAYSYNSPLHF
TRBV9	NA	TRBD2	16	TRBJ2-1	TGTGCCAGCAGCGTAGACTCACTAGCGGGAGACAATGAGCAGTTCTTC	CASSVDSLAGDNEQFF
TRBV7-8	NA	TRBD2	17	TRBJ2-7	TGTGCCAGCAGCTTAGCTGCGGGACTAGCGGGATTCTACGAGCAGTACTTC	CASSLAAGLAGFYEQYF
TRBV5-4	NA	TRBD2	15	TRBJ2-1	TGTGCCAGCAGATCCGGGACTAGCGGGGGATATGAGCAGTTCTTC	CASRSGTSGGYEQFF
TRBV7-2	NA	TRBD2	16	TRBJ2-1	TGTGCCAGCAGCTCCAGACTAGCGGGAACACTCAATGAGCAGTTCTTC	CASSSRLAGTLNEQFF
TRBV7-9	NA	TRBD1	14	TRBJ1-5	TGTGCCAGCAGTTCAACAGGGGGCGGACAGCCCCAGCATTTT	CASSSTGGGQPQHF
TRBV19	NA	NA	13	TRBJ1-4	TGTGCCAGTAGTATTACACCCCTGGAAAAACTGTTTTTT	CASSITPLEKLFF
TRBV13	once	TRBD2	13	TRBJ2-1	TGTGCCAGCACTAGCGGAGGCTACAATGAGCAGTTCTTC	CASTSGGYNEQFF
TRBV27	once	TRBD2	17	TRBJ2-1	TGTGCCAGCAGTCCGATAGGACTAGCGGGAGGGTACAATGAGCAGTTCTTC	CASSPIGLAGGYNEQFF
TRBV2	NA	NA	15	TRBJ2-1	TGTGCCAGCAGTGAGCGCTTCGGACGTTACAATGAGCAGTTCTTC	CASSERFGRYNEQFF
TRBV2	once	NA	14	TRBJ1-5	TGTGCCAGCAGTGGAAGGGGTAGCAATCAGCCCCAGCATTTT	CASSGRGSNQPQHF
TRBV6-5	NA	TRBD1	13	TRBJ1-2	TGTGCCAGCAGTCCAGGGACAGGGCAAGGCTACACCTTC	CASSPGTGQGYTF
TRBV30	NA	NA	13	TRBJ2-7	TGTGCCTGGAGGCAGGATAACTCCTACGAGCAGTACTTC	CAWRQDNSYEQYF
TRBV7-9	NA	TRBD2	17	TRBJ2-7	TGTGCCAGCAGCTGGGGACTAGCCGGGCGAGGCGCGTACGAGCAGTACTTC	CASSWGLAGRGAYEQYF
TRBV2	once	NA	13	TRBJ1-1	TGTGCCAGCACCGAGGCGACGGTCACTGAAGCTTTCTTT	CASTEATVTEAFF
TRBV5-6	NA	NA	14	TRBJ1-4	TGTGCCAGCAGCTTCCTGTGGGGAGATGAAAAACTGTTTTTT	CASSFLWGDEKLFF
TRBV11-2	NA	NA	17	TRBJ2-7	TGTGCCAGCAGCCCGAGATCAACAGCCACCCTATTCTACGAGCAGTACTTC	CASSPRSTATLFYEQYF
TRBV7-7	NA	TRBD2	15	TRBJ2-1	TGTGCTAGCAGCCATCGGACTAGCTTGACTAATGAGCAGTTCTTC	CASSHRTSLTNEQFF